This TCR beta chain is from a study of cytomegalovirus exposure and HLA in healthy donors. The study, taken as a whole, reports: Data from an earlier analysis indicated that most TCR beta V segments were productive either about 90% or about 30% of the time.

Comment on this clone: What it binds is unknown.

CDR3 length: 13 amino acids. PCR used 60 Vbeta primers and 13 Jbeta primers. Only in-frame clones appear in the TCRdb table, and some are missing; sequencing was by immunoSEQ multiplex PCR. The table includes approximately 160,000 clones, around four fifths detected once. Sequencing was done on a sample of PBMCs. The chain combines TRBV7-5 with TRBJ2-7; TRBD2, the table's D call, was not compared with the DNA. TRBV7-5 is shown as a pseudogene. The receptor was isolated from a girl aged 2-15 years in good health and CMV-seropositive. The CDR3 protein is CARSSGLTYEQYF. CDR3 DNA sequence: TGTGCCAGAAGCTCCGGACTGACCTACGAGCAGTACTTC.